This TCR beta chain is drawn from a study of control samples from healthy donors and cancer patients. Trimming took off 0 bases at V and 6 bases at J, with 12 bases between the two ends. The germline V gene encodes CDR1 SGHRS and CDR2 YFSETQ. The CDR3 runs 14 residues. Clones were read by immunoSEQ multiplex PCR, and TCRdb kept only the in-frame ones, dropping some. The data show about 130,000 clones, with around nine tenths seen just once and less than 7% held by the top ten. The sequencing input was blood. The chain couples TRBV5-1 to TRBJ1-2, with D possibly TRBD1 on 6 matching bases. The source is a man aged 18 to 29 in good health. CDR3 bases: TGCGCCAGCAGCTTGGACTTCCAGGGGAATGGCTACACCTTC. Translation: CASSLDFQGNGYTF.